These T cell receptor beta chains were read from a single sample in a study of T cell responses to AZD1222 COVID-19 vaccine. Here immunoSEQ multiplex PCR was the method, and the copy in TCRdb shows in-frame clones only, minus some. The table records approximately 140,000 clones, about 93% of them present only once. This sample comprised peripheral blood, obtained on day 0 of AZD1222 vaccination. The receptors stem from an adult in good health. Both conserved end residues are trimmed from each CDR3. The D gene is left open where the match is weak. Clone sizes are given selectively: once, few, many, or a class where the clone is expanded.

.,.,TRBV18,TRBJ1-1,15,ASSPPISSQMNTEAF
.,.,TRBV7-2,TRBJ2-3,11,ASSYQGGDTQY
.,TRBD1,TRBV30,TRBJ1-6,14,AWSVQGGLYNSPLH
.,.,TRBV19,TRBJ1-4,11,ASSIRIEGKTV
.,.,TRBV7-6,TRBJ2-5,11,ASSLDRMETQY
.,TRBD2,TRBV4-2,TRBJ2-1,14,ASSRTLAGGYNEQF
.,.,TRBV6-5,TRBJ1-2,9,ASTGGGGYT
.,.,TRBV6-5,TRBJ2-6,12,ASSWSSGANVLT
.,.,TRBV5-6,TRBJ2-2,14,ASSLARRGETGELF
once,TRBD2,TRBV27,TRBJ2-1,13,ASSLGSSGSLVQF
.,TRBD1,TRBV6-6,TRBJ1-2,16,ASSLAGTATTINYGYT
.,TRBD1,TRBV5-1,TRBJ1-4,16,ASSLVQGGQFRGEKLF
.,.,TRBV5-1,TRBJ2-1,14,ASSLRLGQPSNEQF
.,.,TRBV6-5,TRBJ2-7,13,ASRRGSGHPYEQY
.,TRBD2,TRBV5-4,TRBJ2-3,12,ASSLIAGVDTQY
.,.,TRBV19,TRBJ1-3,13,ASSIAGSYGNTIY
.,TRBD1,TRBV5-4,TRBJ1-2,11,ASSEWTGYGYT
.,.,TRBV6-5,TRBJ2-7,13,ASSHPRVGTYEQY
.,.,TRBV20-1,TRBJ2-5,9,SAIKQETQY
.,.,TRBV29-1,TRBJ1-1,12,SVEESQLNTEAF
.,TRBD1,TRBV19,TRBJ2-2,14,ASSINHRGLGGELF
.,TRBD2,TRBV2,TRBJ2-1,11,ASRASGYNEQF
.,TRBD1,TRBV10-2,TRBJ1-1,14,ASSSRQGRVNTEAF
.,TRBD1,TRBV5-1,TRBJ2-3,14,ASSKQGALSTDTQY
.,.,TRBV27,TRBJ1-5,12,ASSSRTDNQPQH
.,.,TRBV5-6,TRBJ2-5,12,ASSPDLGGETQY
once,.,TRBV30,TRBJ1-3,11,AWSSDSGNTIY
.,.,TRBV9,TRBJ1-1,13,ASSAGLAANTEAF
.,.,TRBV2,TRBJ2-1,12,ASSSGITYNEQF
.,.,TRBV4-3,TRBJ1-1,12,ASSQEGWGTEAF
few,.,TRBV5-4,TRBJ2-2,10,ASSLDTGELF
.,.,TRBV7-2,TRBJ1-2,11,ASTSVGSLGYT
.,TRBD1,TRBV5-6,TRBJ1-1,15,ASSNFRQGKSLTEAF
.,TRBD2,TRBV7-8,TRBJ2-5,18,ASSLAGSSLLAGEQETQY
.,TRBD1,TRBV27,TRBJ1-4,16,ASSYTGTGGYFNEKLF
once,.,TRBV3-1/TRBV3-2,TRBJ2-7,12,ASSQEPTGNEQY
.,.,TRBV7-2,TRBJ2-1,13,ASSFWGTPINEQF
.,.,TRBV5-1,TRBJ1-4,14,ASSIGHSATNEKLF
once,TRBD1,TRBV7-2,TRBJ1-4,12,ASSSGQGNEKLF
few,.,TRBV5-3,TRBJ1-2,9,ARSLWTGYT
once,.,TRBV29-1,TRBJ2-1,11,SVQGYSYNEQF
few,TRBD1,TRBV6-5,TRBJ1-2,12,ASSREGTGFGYT
.,TRBD1,TRBV19,TRBJ2-7,14,ASSSPRDRGSYEQY
once,.,TRBV4-3,TRBJ1-5,14,ASSQDRGDSNQPQH
.,.,TRBV4-3,TRBJ1-3,16,ASSQDLAAANLGNTIY
once,TRBD2,TRBV9,TRBJ2-1,14,ASSTRLAGGLREQF
.,TRBD1,TRBV7-9,TRBJ1-6,17,ASSLAGGAGRQGNSPLH
.,.,TRBV9,TRBJ2-1,13,ASSVRPSVGNEQF
.,.,TRBV6-5,TRBJ1-1,12,ASSSTIPNTEAF
.,.,TRBV3-1/TRBV3-2,TRBJ2-7,9,ASSQVNEQY
once,TRBD2,TRBV5-1,TRBJ2-1,13,ASSFGGGDLNEQF
.,.,TRBV4-2,TRBJ2-4,14,ASSQGQPLTKNIQY
few,TRBD2,TRBV5-1,TRBJ2-1,13,ASSFGGGPYSEQF
once,.,TRBV9,TRBJ2-2,13,ASSGFGGATGELF
.,.,TRBV6-5,TRBJ1-5,11,ASSRDSNQPQH